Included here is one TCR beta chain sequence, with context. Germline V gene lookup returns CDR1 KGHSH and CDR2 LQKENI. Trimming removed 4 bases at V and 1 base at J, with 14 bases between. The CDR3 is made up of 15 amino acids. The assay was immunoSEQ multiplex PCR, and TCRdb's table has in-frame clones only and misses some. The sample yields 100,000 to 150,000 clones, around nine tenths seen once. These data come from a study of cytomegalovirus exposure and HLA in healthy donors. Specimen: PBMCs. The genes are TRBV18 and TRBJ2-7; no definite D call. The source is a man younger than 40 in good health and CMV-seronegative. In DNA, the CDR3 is TGTGCCAGCTCACTCGCCGATGACACGTCCTACGAGCAGTACTTC. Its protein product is CASSLADDTSYEQYF.